These 9 T cell receptor beta chains were all obtained from the same sample, sequenced in a study of post-analysis software for immune sequencing data. Notes on the study in general: A few TRBV segments, TRBV5-6, TRBV5-1 and TRBV20-1 among them, were found more frequent in patients than controls.

No cognate antigen is known for these TCRs. Unique molecular identifiers were carried by the TCR beta cDNA libraries. TCRdb ran MiXCR on the PCR reads and lists one entry per CDR3 protein. The sample includes fewer than 850,000 distinct CDR3 sequences, about 32% of them seen just once. Sequencing used blood. The receptors shown here come from a girl between 5 and 17 years old with multiple sclerosis.

This clonotype has only a few counts. The chain is built from TRBV29-1 and TRBJ2-5, with unresolved D. Judging by the DNA end, TRBJ2-7 fits better; the J call may be wrong. This CDR3 region has 12 residues. Germline loops: CDR1 SQVTM, CDR2 ANQGSEA. The chain's CDR3 is CSVELSRYEQYF. The CDR3, as DNA: TGCAGCGTTGAACTCAGTCGGTACGAGCAGTACTTC.

This clonotype was seen a handful of times. The chain has TRBV29-1 and TRBJ2-1; 7 nucleotides agree with TRBD2. V trimming: 1 base; J trimming: 8 bases; junction bases outside the gene matches: 14. Germline CDR1 SQVTM, CDR2 ANQGSEA. This CDR3 spans 16 amino acids. CDR3 bases: TGCAGCGTTGAAGTTCCCGCGGGAGAGTTATGCGATGAGCAGTTCTTC. Amino acid sequence: CSVEVPAGELCDEQFF.

A few counts support this clonotype. The rearrangement uses TRBV6-5 and TRBJ2-1; tentative D call: TRBD2 (6 bases). Trimming stripped 2 bases from V and 7 bases from J, with 15 bases between. Germline CDR1 reads MNHEY; CDR2 reads SVGAGI. CDR3 size: 15 residues. Here the CDR3 DNA reads TGTGCCAGCAGTTACGATTCCGGGGCGGGAAATGAGCAGTTCTTC. Its translation: CASSYDSGAGNEQFF.

The gene calls are TRBV28 and TRBJ2-7; weak D call: TRBD2 (5 bases). V lost 6 bases to trimming and J lost 1 base, with 10 bases between them. Germline V lookup: CDR1 MDHEN, CDR2 SYDVKM. The CDR3 runs 13 residues. CDR3 DNA sequence: TGTGCCAGCAGCCCAGCGGTGTCCTACGAGCAGTACTTC. Its translation is CASSPAVSYEQYF.

The V call is TRBV18, the J call TRBJ2-1; D is possibly TRBD1 or TRBD2 (5 bases each). In germline, CDR1 is KGHSH, CDR2 LQKENI. The CDR3 totals 14 residues. V was shortened by 3 bases and J by 6 bases, with 12 bases between the two germline ends. CDR3 loop: CASSPLRAGNEQFF. As DNA, the CDR3 is TGTGCCAGCTCACCCCTCAGGGCGGGCAATGAGCAGTTCTTC.

This clonotype was seen ten or more times. A read error may account for a junction end that differs from germline. V and J are TRBV7-8 and TRBJ2-1, with 11 bases lining up with TRBD2. The CDR3 sequence is 15 residues long. Per the germline V gene, CDR1 is SGHVS and CDR2 is FQNEAQ. CDR3 nucleotides: TGTGCCAGCAGCCCAGGACTAGCGGGCAACAAGGAGCAGTTCTTC. It yields the protein CASSPGLAGNKEQFF.

The chain couples TRBV7-2 to TRBJ2-5; 7 positions agree with TRBD2. CDR3 length: 16 amino acids. Germline CDR1 and CDR2: SGHTA and FQGNSA. Germline trimming cut 2 bases from V and 5 bases from J; bases unmatched to any gene: 11. The DNA for the CDR3 is TGTGCCAGCAGCTTATATGGGGATGGTAGCGGGGAGACCCAGTACTTC. This translates into CASSLYGDGSGETQYF.

In this sample, this clonotype turned up a few times. V is TRBV11-2 and J is TRBJ2-7; D gene uncertain. Matching the DNA end better, TRBJ2-5 makes the J call doubtful. The germline V gene has CDR1 SGHAT and CDR2 FQNNGV. This CDR3 contains 14 residues. The CDR3 coding sequence is TGTGCCAGCAGCTGGAAGGGTCGATGGGAGACCCAGTACTTC. Translated: CASSWKGRWETQYF.

The CDR3: CASPGAGKEQYF. CDR3 bases: TGTGCCAGCCCTGGTGCGGGTAAAGAGCAGTACTTC. The chain has TRBV2 and TRBJ2-5, with a tentative D call TRBD2 (5 bases). V gave up 8 bases and J gave up 11 bases, with 18 bases separating them. This CDR3 is built from 12 residues. Germline assignment: CDR1 SNHLY and CDR2 FYNNEI.